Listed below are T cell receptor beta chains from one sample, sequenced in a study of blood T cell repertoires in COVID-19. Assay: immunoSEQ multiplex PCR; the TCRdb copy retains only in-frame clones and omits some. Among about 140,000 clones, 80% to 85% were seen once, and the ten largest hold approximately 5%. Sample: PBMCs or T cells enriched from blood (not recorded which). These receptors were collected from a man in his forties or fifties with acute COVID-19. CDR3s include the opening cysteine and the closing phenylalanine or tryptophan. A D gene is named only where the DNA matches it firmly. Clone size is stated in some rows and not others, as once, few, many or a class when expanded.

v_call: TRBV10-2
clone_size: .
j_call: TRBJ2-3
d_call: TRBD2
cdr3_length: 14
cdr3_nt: TGCGCCAGCAGTGACGGGAGGAAAGCAGATACGCAGTATTTT
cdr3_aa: CASSDGRKADTQYF

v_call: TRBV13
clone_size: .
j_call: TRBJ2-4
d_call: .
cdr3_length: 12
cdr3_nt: TGTGCCAGCAGCTTCGGGGGAAACATTCAGTACTTC
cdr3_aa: CASSFGGNIQYF

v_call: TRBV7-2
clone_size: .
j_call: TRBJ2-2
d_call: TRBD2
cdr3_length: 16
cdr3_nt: TGTGCCAGCAAGGCGAGCGGGAGGGCCTGGACCGGGGAGCTGTTTTTT
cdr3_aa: CASKASGRAWTGELFF

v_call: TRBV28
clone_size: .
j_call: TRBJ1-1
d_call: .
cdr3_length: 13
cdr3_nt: TGTGCCAGCAGTTTACCCCCCGGAGGTGAAGCTTTCTTT
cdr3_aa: CASSLPPGGEAFF

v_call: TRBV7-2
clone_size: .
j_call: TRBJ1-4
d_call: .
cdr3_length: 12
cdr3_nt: TGTGCCAGCAGCTCAGGGCTGGGAAAACTGTTTTTT
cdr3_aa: CASSSGLGKLFF

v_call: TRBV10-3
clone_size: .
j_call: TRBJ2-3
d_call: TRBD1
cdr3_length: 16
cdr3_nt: TGTGCCATCAGCCTAACGGACAGGAGTAGCACAGATACGCAGTATTTT
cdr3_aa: CAISLTDRSSTDTQYF

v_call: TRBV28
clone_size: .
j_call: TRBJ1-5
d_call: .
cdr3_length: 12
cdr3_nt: TGTGCCAGCAAGGAGGGCAATCAGCCCCAGCATTTT
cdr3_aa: CASKEGNQPQHF

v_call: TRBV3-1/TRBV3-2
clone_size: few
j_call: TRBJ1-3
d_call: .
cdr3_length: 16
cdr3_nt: TGTGCCAGCAGCCAAGCGCGGGCGGGGACTGGAAACACCATATATTTT
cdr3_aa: CASSQARAGTGNTIYF

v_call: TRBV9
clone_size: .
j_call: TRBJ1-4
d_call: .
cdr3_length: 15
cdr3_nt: TGTGCCAGCAGCGCCCAAGGGGCCCCCGCTGAAAAACTGTTTTTT
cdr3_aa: CASSAQGAPAEKLFF

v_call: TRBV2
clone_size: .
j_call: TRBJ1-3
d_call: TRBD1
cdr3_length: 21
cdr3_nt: TGTGCCAGCAGTGATGAGAGGGGCAGGGGACAGTCTTTCTTCTCTGGAAACACCATATATTTT
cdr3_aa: CASSDERGRGQSFFSGNTIYF

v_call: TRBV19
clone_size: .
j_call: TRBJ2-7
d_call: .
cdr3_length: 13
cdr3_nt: TGTGCCAGTAGTTCGGGACAAACCTACGAGCAGTACTTC
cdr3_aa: CASSSGQTYEQYF

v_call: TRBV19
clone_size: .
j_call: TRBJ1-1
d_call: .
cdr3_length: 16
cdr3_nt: TGTGCCAGTAGTATTTATCTGGGGGCGCCGAACACTGAAGCTTTCTTT
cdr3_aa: CASSIYLGAPNTEAFF

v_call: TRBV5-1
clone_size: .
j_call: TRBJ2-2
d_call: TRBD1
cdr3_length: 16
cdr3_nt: TGCGCCAGCAGCTTGGTAGACAGGGGGAACACCGGGGAGCTGTTTTTT
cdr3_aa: CASSLVDRGNTGELFF

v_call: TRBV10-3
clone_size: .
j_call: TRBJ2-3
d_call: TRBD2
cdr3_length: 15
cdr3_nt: TGTGCCATCGCAAGAACTAGCGGGAGGTCAGATACGCAGTATTTT
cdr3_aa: CAIARTSGRSDTQYF

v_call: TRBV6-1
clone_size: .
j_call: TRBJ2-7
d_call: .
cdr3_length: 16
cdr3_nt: TGTGCCAGCAGTGATACGATAGACACACGCTCCTACGAGCAGTACTTC
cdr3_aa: CASSDTIDTRSYEQYF

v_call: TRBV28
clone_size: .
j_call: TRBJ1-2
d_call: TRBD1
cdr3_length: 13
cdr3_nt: TGTGCCAGCACCCAGGGGGCAAGTTATGGCTACACCTTC
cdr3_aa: CASTQGASYGYTF

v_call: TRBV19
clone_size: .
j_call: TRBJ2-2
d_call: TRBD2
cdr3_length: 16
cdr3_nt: TGTGCCAGTAGTATAGCGGGAGGGCCGGACACCGGGGAGCTGTTTTTT
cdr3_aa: CASSIAGGPDTGELFF

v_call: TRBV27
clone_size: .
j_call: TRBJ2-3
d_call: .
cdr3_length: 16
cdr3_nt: TGTGCCAGCAGTTTGTCGGGCGGGGATGACACAGATACGCAGTATTTT
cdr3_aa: CASSLSGGDDTDTQYF

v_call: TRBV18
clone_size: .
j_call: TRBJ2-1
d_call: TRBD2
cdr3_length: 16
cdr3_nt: TGTGCCAGCTCACCCTATACTAGCGGGAGTTACAATGAGCAGTTCTTC
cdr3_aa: CASSPYTSGSYNEQFF

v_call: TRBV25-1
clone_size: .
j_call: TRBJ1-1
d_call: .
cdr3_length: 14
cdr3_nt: TGTGCCAGCAGTCCTCGGGTGTGGGACACTGAAGCTTTCTTT
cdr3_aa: CASSPRVWDTEAFF

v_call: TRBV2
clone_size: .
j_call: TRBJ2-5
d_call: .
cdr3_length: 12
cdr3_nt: TGTGCCAGCAGTGAAGCGCAGGAGACCCAGTACTTC
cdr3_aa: CASSEAQETQYF

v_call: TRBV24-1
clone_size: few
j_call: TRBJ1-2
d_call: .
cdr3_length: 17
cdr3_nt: TGTGCCACCAGTGATTCACTGGGGGCGGGGGGGTTGCGCGGCTACACCTTC
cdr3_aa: CATSDSLGAGGLRGYTF

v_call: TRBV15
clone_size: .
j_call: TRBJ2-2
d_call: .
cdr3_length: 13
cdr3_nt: TGTGCCACCAGCAGCCGGGACACCTTGGAGCTGTTTTTT
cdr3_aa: CATSSRDTLELFF

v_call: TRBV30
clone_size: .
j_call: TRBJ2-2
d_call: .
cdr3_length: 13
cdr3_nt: TGTGCCTGGAGGGAGGGGCATACCGGGGAGCTGTTTTTT
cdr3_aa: CAWREGHTGELFF

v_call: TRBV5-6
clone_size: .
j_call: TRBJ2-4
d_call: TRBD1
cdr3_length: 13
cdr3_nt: TGTGCCAGCAGCCCCTGGGTCGACAGGGCGCAGTACTTC
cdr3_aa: CASSPWVDRAQYF

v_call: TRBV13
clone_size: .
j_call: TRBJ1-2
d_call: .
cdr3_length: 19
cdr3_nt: TGTGCCAGCAGCCCCCAGGGTGGAGATGACCTTACTTTAAACTATGGCTACACCTTC
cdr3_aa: CASSPQGGDDLTLNYGYTF

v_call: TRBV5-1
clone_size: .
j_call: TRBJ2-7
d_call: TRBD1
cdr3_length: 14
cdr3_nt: TGCGCCAGCAATATGGGACAGGGAGCCTACGAGCAGTACTTC
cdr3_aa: CASNMGQGAYEQYF

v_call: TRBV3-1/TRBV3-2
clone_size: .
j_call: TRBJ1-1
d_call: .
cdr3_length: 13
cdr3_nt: TGTGCCAGCAGCCACGGGTCGAACACTGAAGCTTTCTTT
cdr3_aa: CASSHGSNTEAFF

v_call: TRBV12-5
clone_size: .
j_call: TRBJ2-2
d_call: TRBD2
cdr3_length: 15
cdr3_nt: TGTGCTAGTGGTTTGGCCCAGGGAGGGGCCGGGGAGCTGTTTTTT
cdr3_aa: CASGLAQGGAGELFF

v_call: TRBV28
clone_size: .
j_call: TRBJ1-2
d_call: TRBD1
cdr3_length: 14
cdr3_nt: TGTGCCAGCACCCCGGGACAGGCATACTATGGCTACACCTTC
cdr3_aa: CASTPGQAYYGYTF

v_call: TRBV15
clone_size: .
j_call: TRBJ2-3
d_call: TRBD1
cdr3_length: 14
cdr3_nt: TGTGCCACCGCCAACGACAGGGTCACAGATACGCAGTATTTT
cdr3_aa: CATANDRVTDTQYF

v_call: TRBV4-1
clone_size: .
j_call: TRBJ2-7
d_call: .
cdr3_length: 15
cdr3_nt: TGCGCCAGCAGCCAAGAGGACACCAACTCCTACGAGCAGTACTTC
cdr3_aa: CASSQEDTNSYEQYF

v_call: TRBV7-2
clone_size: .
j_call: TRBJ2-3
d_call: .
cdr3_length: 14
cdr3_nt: TGTGCCAGCAGCTTATACGTAGATCCCGATACGCAGTATTTT
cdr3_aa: CASSLYVDPDTQYF

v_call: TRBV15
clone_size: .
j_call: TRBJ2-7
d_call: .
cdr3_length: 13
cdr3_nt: TGTGCCACCAGCTCTTGGCAGACGGGCGAGCAGTACTTC
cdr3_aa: CATSSWQTGEQYF

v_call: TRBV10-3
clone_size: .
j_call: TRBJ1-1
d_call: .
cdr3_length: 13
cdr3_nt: TGTGCCATCAGTGACCGGGTTAACACTGAAGCTTTCTTT
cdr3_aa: CAISDRVNTEAFF

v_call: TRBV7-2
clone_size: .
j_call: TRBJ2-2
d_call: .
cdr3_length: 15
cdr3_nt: TGTGCCAGCAGACCGCGCACCCCGAACACCGGGGAGCTGTTTTTT
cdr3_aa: CASRPRTPNTGELFF

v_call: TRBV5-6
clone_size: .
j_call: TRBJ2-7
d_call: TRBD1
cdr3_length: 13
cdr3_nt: TGTGCCAGCAGAGGGCAGGGGGATTACGAGCAGTACTTC
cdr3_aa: CASRGQGDYEQYF

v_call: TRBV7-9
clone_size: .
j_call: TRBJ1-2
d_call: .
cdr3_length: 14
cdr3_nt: TGTGCCAGCAGCTTGGGTCAGGGGAACTATGGCTACACCTTC
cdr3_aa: CASSLGQGNYGYTF

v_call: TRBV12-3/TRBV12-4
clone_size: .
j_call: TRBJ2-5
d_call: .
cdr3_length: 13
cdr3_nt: TGTGCCAGCAGTACAGGGACACAAGAGACCCAGTACTTC
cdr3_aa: CASSTGTQETQYF

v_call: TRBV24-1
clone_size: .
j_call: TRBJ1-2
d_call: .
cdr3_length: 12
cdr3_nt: TGTGCCACCAGTTCCGGGAACTATGGCTACACCTTC
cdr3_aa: CATSSGNYGYTF

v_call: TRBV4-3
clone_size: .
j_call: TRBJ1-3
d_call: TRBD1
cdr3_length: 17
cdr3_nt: TGCGCCAGCAGCCAAGCCCCAGGGGGTCGCTCTGGAAACACCATATATTTT
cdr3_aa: CASSQAPGGRSGNTIYF

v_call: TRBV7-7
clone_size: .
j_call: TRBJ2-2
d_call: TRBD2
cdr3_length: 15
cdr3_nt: TGTGCCAGCAGCCCGGCTAGCGGGAGATCCGGGGAGCTGTTTTTT
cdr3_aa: CASSPASGRSGELFF

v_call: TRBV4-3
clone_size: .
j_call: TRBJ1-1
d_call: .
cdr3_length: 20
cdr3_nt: TGCGCCAGCAGCCAAGGGTCCCCTTACAGAACAGGTGTTTCGAACACTGAAGCTTTCTTT
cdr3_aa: CASSQGSPYRTGVSNTEAFF

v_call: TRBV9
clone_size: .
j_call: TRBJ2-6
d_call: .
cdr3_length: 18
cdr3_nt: TGTGCCAGCAGCGTTCTCCGAATCCTAATCTCTGGGGCCAACGTCCTGACTTTC
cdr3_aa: CASSVLRILISGANVLTF

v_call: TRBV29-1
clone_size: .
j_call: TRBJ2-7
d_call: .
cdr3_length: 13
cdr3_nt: TGCAGCGTTGAAGAGGACAGCTCCTACGAGCAGTACTTC
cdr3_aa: CSVEEDSSYEQYF

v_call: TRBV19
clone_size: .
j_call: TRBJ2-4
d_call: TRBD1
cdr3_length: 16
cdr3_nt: TGTGCCAGTAGCTCCACAGGGGGCCCCCCGTGGAACATTCAGTACTTC
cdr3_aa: CASSSTGGPPWNIQYF

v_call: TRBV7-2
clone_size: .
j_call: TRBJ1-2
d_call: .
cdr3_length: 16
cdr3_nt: TGTGCCAGCAGCTTAGACCACGAGGGCAGCAACTATGGCTACACCTTC
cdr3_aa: CASSLDHEGSNYGYTF

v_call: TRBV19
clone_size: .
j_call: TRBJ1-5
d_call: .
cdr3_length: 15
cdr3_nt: TGTGCCAGTAGTCTCCTCCCGCCGGGGGGCCAGCCCCAGCATTTT
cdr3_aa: CASSLLPPGGQPQHF

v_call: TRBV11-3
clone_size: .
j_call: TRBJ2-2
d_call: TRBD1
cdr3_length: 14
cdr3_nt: TGTGCCAGCAGCTCGGGACAGTACACCGGGGAGCTGTTTTTT
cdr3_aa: CASSSGQYTGELFF

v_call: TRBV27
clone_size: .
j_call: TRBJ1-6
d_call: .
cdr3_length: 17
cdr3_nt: TGTGCCAGCAGGTACAGCGGAGGCGGCGGACCTAATTCACCCCTCCACTTT
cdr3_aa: CASRYSGGGGPNSPLHF

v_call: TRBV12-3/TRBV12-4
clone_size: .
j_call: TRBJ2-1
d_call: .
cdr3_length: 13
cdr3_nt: TGTGCCACCTCCAGGATAGAGTACAATGAGCAGTTCTTC
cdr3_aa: CATSRIEYNEQFF